A selection of T cell receptor beta chains follows, all from one sample in a study of radiotherapy plus CTLA-4 blockade in lung cancer. Sequencing was performed with immunoSEQ multiplex PCR; in TCRdb, only in-frame clones are kept and a portion is missing. The top ten hold approximately 9.9% of the sample, which has around 40,000 clones, roughly 70% seen once. The sample was peripheral blood, taken from a patient treated with radiotherapy plus ipilimumab. The receptors originated from a human donor with non-small cell lung cancer who had stable disease on radiotherapy plus ipilimumab. Both conserved end residues are part of each CDR3. The D gene is left open where the match is weak. The size entry is marked missing in some rows and otherwise reads once, few, many or a size class.

>.|TRBV29-1|TRBJ1-5|.
CSVNAPSGATWHNQPQHF
TGCAGCGTGAATGCGCCCTCAGGGGCAACGTGGCATAATCAGCCCCAGCATTTT
>.|TRBV29-1|TRBJ1-2|TRBD1
CSGGQGGVYGYTF
TGCAGCGGAGGACAGGGCGGAGTATATGGCTACACCTTC
>.|TRBV6-6|TRBJ2-7|TRBD1
CASSYSGTVREQYF
TGTGCCAGCAGTTACTCCGGGACAGTCCGCGAGCAGTACTTC
>once|TRBV30|TRBJ2-5|.
CAWSPRGRSVRETQYF
TGTGCCTGGAGCCCTAGGGGAAGGAGTGTCCGGGAGACCCAGTACTTC
>.|TRBV7-6|TRBJ2-5|TRBD1
CASSTARTGKETQYF
TGTGCCAGCAGCACTGCACGGACAGGGAAAGAGACCCAGTACTTC
>.|TRBV10-3|TRBJ1-2|TRBD1
CAIGGGAGYGYTF
TGTGCCATCGGAGGGGGCGCTGGCTATGGCTACACCTTC
>.|TRBV5-6|TRBJ2-5|.
CASLLGGAGYQETQYF
TGTGCCAGCCTCCTCGGGGGTGCGGGGTACCAAGAGACCCAGTACTTC
>medium-sized|TRBV7-8|TRBJ1-3|TRBD1
CASSSTGAPGNTIYF
TGTGCCAGCAGCTCCACAGGGGCGCCTGGAAACACCATATATTTT
>.|TRBV2|TRBJ1-3|TRBD1
CASRGGTVAGNTIYF
TGTGCCAGCAGGGGCGGGACAGTAGCTGGAAACACCATATATTTT
>.|TRBV5-5|TRBJ2-5|.
CASSLVGSSQETQYF
TGTGCCAGCAGCTTGGTCGGGTCAAGCCAAGAGACCCAGTACTTC
>.|TRBV4-1|TRBJ2-7|.
CASSQDLAGTPYEQYF
TGCGCCAGCAGCCAAGATCTGGCAGGGACACCCTACGAGCAGTACTTC
>few|TRBV27|TRBJ2-7|TRBD1
CASSVQGANYEQYF
TGTGCCAGCTCCGTACAGGGGGCGAATTACGAGCAGTACTTC
>once|TRBV6-1|TRBJ1-6|.
CASSEYYRAVTPLHF
TGTGCCAGCAGTGAATACTACAGGGCGGTGACACCCCTCCACTTT
>.|TRBV19|TRBJ2-6|.
CASSPSRANVLTF
TGTGCCAGTAGTCCCTCCCGGGCCAACGTCCTGACTTTC
>medium-sized|TRBV6-1|TRBJ2-3|.
CASSEPQHTDTQYF
TGTGCCAGCAGTGAGCCCCAACACACAGATACGCAGTATTTT
>.|TRBV11-3|TRBJ2-5|.
CASSSGGDVWETQYF
TGTGCCAGCAGCTCCGGAGGGGATGTATGGGAGACCCAGTACTTC
>.|TRBV10-3|TRBJ2-5|.
CAISARGETQYF
TGTGCCATCAGTGCGAGGGGGGAGACCCAGTACTTC
>.|TRBV19|TRBJ2-1|TRBD2
CASSPLAGEDNEQFF
TGTGCCAGTAGTCCTCTAGCGGGGGAGGACAATGAGCAGTTCTTC
>few|TRBV11-3|TRBJ1-1|TRBD1
CASSSTGFGTEAFF
TGTGCCAGCAGCTCGACAGGGTTCGGCACTGAAGCTTTCTTT
>.|TRBV5-4|TRBJ2-3|TRBD2
CASSLGLASTDTQYF
TGTGCCAGCAGCCTCGGACTAGCAAGCACAGATACGCAGTATTTT
>.|TRBV9|TRBJ2-2|.
CASSVARQNTGELFF
TGTGCCAGCAGCGTAGCTAGGCAGAACACCGGGGAGCTGTTTTTT
>.|TRBV5-1|TRBJ2-5|TRBD1
CASSQGTADWETQYF
TGCGCCAGCAGCCAGGGGACAGCGGACTGGGAGACCCAGTACTTC
>.|TRBV7-2|TRBJ1-1|.
CASSSQGKTEAFF
TGTGCCAGCAGCTCCCAGGGGAAGACTGAAGCTTTCTTT
>.|TRBV29-1|TRBJ2-2|.
CSVAGAGKSNTGELFF
TGCAGCGTTGCAGGGGCCGGAAAGAGCAACACCGGGGAGCTGTTTTTT
>.|TRBV7-8|TRBJ2-1|TRBD2
CASSPAGTYNEQFF
TGTGCCAGCAGCCCAGCGGGGACCTACAATGAGCAGTTCTTC
>.|TRBV29-1|TRBJ1-2|.
CSVDTSGYGYTF
TGCAGCGTTGATACTAGTGGCTATGGCTACACCTTC
>.|TRBV19|TRBJ2-2|.
CAIRVGGLTGELFF
TGTGCCATACGAGTTGGGGGCCTCACCGGGGAGCTGTTTTTT
>.|TRBV5-5|TRBJ2-7|TRBD1
CASSWGQEYEQYF
TGTGCCAGCAGCTGGGGACAGGAGTACGAGCAGTACTTC
>.|TRBV11-2|TRBJ2-3|.
CASSQVLPADTQYF
TGTGCCAGCAGCCAAGTCTTACCGGCAGATACGCAGTATTTT
>.|TRBV18|TRBJ1-3|.
CASSPPGNTIYF
TGTGCCAGCTCACCTCCGGGAAACACCATATATTTT
>once|TRBV5-1|TRBJ2-5|.
CASSLRTYGETQYF
TGCGCCAGCAGCCTCAGGACTTATGGGGAGACCCAGTACTTC
>.|TRBV5-4|TRBJ1-2|TRBD1
CASSSAGTASEGYTF
TGTGCCAGCAGCTCTGCTGGGACAGCGTCGGAGGGCTACACCTTC
>.|TRBV14|TRBJ1-2|.
CASSQDREWVLRGYTF
TGTGCCAGCAGCCAAGACAGGGAATGGGTCCTGCGCGGCTACACCTTC
>.|TRBV6-6|TRBJ1-1|.
CASSYSTSGYTEAFF
TGTGCCAGCAGTTACTCGACGTCAGGGTACACTGAAGCTTTCTTT
>.|TRBV29-1|TRBJ1-2|TRBD1
CSVGGGGYGYTF
TGCAGCGTAGGAGGGGGCGGCTATGGCTACACCTTC
>.|TRBV10-3|TRBJ1-5|TRBD1
CAISGDRDQPQHF
TGTGCCATCAGTGGCGACAGGGATCAGCCCCAGCATTTT
>.|TRBV5-4|TRBJ1-2|.
CASSLWAGHGYTF
TGTGCCAGCAGCTTGTGGGCAGGGCATGGCTACACCTTC
>.|TRBV5-6|TRBJ1-2|.
CASSLWGGMNYGYTF
TGTGCCAGCAGCTTGTGGGGAGGGATGAACTATGGCTACACCTTC
>.|TRBV7-9|TRBJ1-1|TRBD1
CASSLPGTDSAEAFF
TGTGCCAGCAGCTTACCCGGGACAGACAGCGCTGAAGCTTTCTTT
>few|TRBV2|TRBJ1-6|.
CASSEGLTPLHF
TGTGCCAGCAGTGAAGGTCTAACACCCCTCCACTTT
>.|TRBV9|TRBJ1-2|TRBD1
CASSVGQGVFAGYTF
TGTGCCAGCAGCGTAGGGCAGGGGGTGTTTGCTGGCTACACCTTC